This record looks at one TCR beta chain sequence and its context. These data are taken from a study of blood T cell repertoires in COVID-19. Study details: Sample material is recorded as cDNA or gDNA derived from T cells, B-cell-depleted T cells, or PBMCs.

Here immunoSEQ multiplex PCR was the method, and the copy in TCRdb shows in-frame clones only, minus some. This table holds roughly 370,000 clones, just under 90% found once. The TCR was taken from a woman aged 45-60 years who had recovered from COVID-19. Sequencing was done on a sample of PBMCs or T cells enriched from blood (not recorded which).

The CDR3 DNA follows: TGTGCCAGCAGCCGATCGGAGGACAGACAGTACTTC. It yields the protein CASSRSEDRQYF. This chain links TRBV3-1 (or the pseudogene TRBV3-2) with TRBJ2-7; TRBD1 is a possible D gene (6 bases). CDR3 length equals 12 residues. V was clipped by 4 bases and J by 10 bases, with 14 bases between them. Germline CDR1 LGHDT, CDR2 YNNKEL (reference sequence).